This TCR beta chain was identified during a study of T cell changes during pregnancy in multiple sclerosis. CDR3 length equals 18 residues. The germline CDR1 and CDR2 sequences are SGHTA and FQGNSA. J gave up 5 bases and V 1 base, and 16 bases lay outside the gene matches. TCRdb keeps only in-frame clones here, not all; method: immunoSEQ multiplex PCR. This repertoire shows approximately 100,000 clones, more than 90% found once; its top ten account for around 3.1%. The chain employs TRBV7-2 and TRBJ2-5, with 7 bases aligning to TRBD2. The source material was peripheral blood, sampled in the second trimester of pregnancy. The clonotype comes from a female donor with multiple sclerosis, enrolled in a pregnancy study. The CDR3 sequence: CASSLVPWGRTRGETQYF. As DNA, the CDR3 is TGTGCCAGCAGCTTAGTCCCGTGGGGACGGACTAGGGGCGAGACCCAGTACTTC.